This TCR beta chain was sequenced in a study of PD-1 blockade in classical Hodgkin lymphoma. Time point of the sample: cycle 4 day 1 (C4D1), after more than 5 weeks of nivolumab. Patients all relapsed after autologous stem cell transplantation, and there was variation in brentuximab vedotin exposure. PBMCs were thawed, and CD8+ T cells were then isolated from them by magnetic negative selection. Germline V gives CDR1 SNHLY, CDR2 FYNNEI. After removal of 9 bases from V and 6 bases from J, the junction contained 15 bases not matched to a gene. The CDR3 consists of 17 residues. The assay was immunoSEQ multiplex PCR, and TCRdb's table has in-frame clones only and misses some. The table records about 7,800 clones, about 76% of them present only once.

The starting material was CD8+ T cells from blood, obtained before the fourth cycle of nivolumab. The chain uses TRBV2 and TRBJ1-5, with TRBD1 matching over 12 bases. This sequence was found in a human donor with classical Hodgkin lymphoma. For the CDR3, the DNA is TGTGCCAGTAACGGACTCCCCGGGACAGGGGGCGTTCAGCCCCAGCATTTT. Its translation is CASNGLPGTGGVQPQHF.